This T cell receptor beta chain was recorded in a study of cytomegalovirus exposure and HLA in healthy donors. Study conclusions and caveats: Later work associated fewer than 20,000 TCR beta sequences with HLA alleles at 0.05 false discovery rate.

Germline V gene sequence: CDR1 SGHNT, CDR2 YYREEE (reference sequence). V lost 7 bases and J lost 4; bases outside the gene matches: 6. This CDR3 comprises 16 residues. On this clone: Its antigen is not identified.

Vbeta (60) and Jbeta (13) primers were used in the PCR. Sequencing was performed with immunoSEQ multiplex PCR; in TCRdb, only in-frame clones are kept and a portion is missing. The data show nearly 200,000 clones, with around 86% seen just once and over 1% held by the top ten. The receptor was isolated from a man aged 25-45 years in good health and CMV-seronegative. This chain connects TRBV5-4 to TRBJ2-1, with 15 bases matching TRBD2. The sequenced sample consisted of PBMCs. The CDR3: CASFRGTSGRYNEQFF. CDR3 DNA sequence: TGTGCCAGCTTCCGAGGGACTAGCGGGAGGTACAATGAGCAGTTCTTC. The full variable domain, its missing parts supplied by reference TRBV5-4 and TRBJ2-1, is ETGVTQSPTHLIKTRGQQVTLRCSSQSGHNTVSWYQQALGQGPQFIFQYYREEENGRGNFPPRFSGLQFPNYSSELNVNALELDDSALYLCASFRGTSGRYNEQFFGPGTRLTVL.